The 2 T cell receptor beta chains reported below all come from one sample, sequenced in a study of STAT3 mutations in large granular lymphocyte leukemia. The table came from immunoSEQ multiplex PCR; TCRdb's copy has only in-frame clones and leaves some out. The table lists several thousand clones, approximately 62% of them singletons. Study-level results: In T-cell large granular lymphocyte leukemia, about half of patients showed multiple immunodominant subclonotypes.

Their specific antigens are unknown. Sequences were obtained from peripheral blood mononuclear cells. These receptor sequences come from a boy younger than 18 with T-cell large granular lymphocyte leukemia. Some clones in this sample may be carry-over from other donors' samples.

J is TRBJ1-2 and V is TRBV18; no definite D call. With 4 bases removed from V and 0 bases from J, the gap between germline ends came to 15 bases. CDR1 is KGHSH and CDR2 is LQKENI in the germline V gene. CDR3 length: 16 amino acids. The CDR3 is CASSRDGFPTNYGYTF. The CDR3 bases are TGTGCCAGCTCACGAGACGGCTTCCCGACTAACTATGGCTACACCTTC.

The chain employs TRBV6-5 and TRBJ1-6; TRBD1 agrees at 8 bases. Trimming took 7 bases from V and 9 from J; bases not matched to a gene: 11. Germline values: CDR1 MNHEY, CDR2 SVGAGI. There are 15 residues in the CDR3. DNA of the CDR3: TGTGCCAGCACCCGAGGACAGGGAGAGAGTTCACCCCTCCACTTT. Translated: CASTRGQGESSPLHF.